This TCR beta chain was recorded in a study of T cell changes during pregnancy in multiple sclerosis (dated by TCRdb to about 2019). Background for the entire study: The study examined how the T cell repertoire changed over the course of pregnancy in women with multiple sclerosis.

CDR1 LGHNA and CDR2 YSLEER are derived from the germline V gene. From cysteine to phenylalanine, the CDR3 is 15 amino acids long. The retained sequence is limited to the CDR3, 45 bases, with the frame set at the first base. V is shortened by 0 bases, J by 8 bases, and the region joining them spans 13 bases. On this clone itself: The antigen it binds to is not known. Base qualities are not at hand, and no much larger clone is one base apart.

Receptor libraries were prepared by the immunoSEQ multiplex PCR assay. The immuneACCESS repertoire file appears here via TCRdb, limited to in-frame rearrangements. These files lack a portion of the clones; in checked studies, under half of the deficit traces to unresolved V genes, and the cause of the others is not known. The sample table holds roughly 73,000 clones, of which approximately 90% were seen once. The top ten clones comprise approximately 2% of the sample. The chain joins TRBV4-3 to TRBJ1-4, with a weak D call of TRBD1 (6 bases match). Sequenced material: peripheral blood, taken in the second trimester of pregnancy. This clonotype was obtained from a female donor in good health, enrolled as a control in a pregnancy study. For the CDR3, the sequence is CASSQDRGISEKLFF. The nucleotide sequence reads as follows: TGCGCCAGCAGCCAAGATAGGGGGATCTCCGAAAAACTGTTTTTT.